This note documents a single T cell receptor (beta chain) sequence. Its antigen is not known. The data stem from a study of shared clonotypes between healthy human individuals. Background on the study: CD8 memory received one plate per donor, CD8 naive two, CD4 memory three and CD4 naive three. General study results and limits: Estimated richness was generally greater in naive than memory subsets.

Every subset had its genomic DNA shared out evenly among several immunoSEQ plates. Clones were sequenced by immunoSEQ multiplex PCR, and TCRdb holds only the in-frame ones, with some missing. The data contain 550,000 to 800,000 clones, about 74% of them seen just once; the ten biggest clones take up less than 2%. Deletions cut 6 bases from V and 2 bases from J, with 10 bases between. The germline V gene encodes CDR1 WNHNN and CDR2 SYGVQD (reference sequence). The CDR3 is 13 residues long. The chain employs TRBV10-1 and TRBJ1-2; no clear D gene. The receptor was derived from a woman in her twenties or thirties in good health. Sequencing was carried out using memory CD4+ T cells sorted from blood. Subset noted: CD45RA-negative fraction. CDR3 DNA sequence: TGCGCCAGCAGCCTTAATACAAACTATGGCTACACCTTC. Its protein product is CASSLNTNYGYTF.